Listed here are 26 T cell receptor beta chains from one sample, sequenced in a study of blood T cell repertoires in COVID-19. Sequenced by immunoSEQ multiplex PCR; TCRdb stores in-frame clones only, minus some. The sample carries over 200,000 clones, approximately 82% recorded once. Source material: peripheral blood. All receptors derive from a woman aged 70-85 years with active or convalescent COVID-19.

The V call is TRBV7-9, the J call TRBJ2-1, with 11 bases that match TRBD2. Germline trimming cut 6 bases from V and 8 bases from J; bases unmatched to any gene: 9. The germline CDR1 and CDR2 sequences are SEHNR and FQNEAQ (reference sequence). The CDR3 consists of 15 residues. CDR3 in DNA: TGTGCCAGCAGTTTTGGTAGCGGGGGGGCCCATGAGCAGTTCTTC. It codes for CASSFGSGGAHEQFF.

This sequence joins TRBV4-3 and TRBJ1-2; 9 nucleotides align to TRBD1. The trim removed 4 bases at V and 3 bases at J, leaving 9 bases unmatched. Per the germline V gene, CDR1 is LGHNA and CDR2 is YSLEER. The CDR3 loop spans 16 amino acids. Here the CDR3 reads CASSPGGDRVDYGYTF. CDR3 DNA: TGCGCCAGCAGCCCTGGAGGGGACAGGGTTGACTATGGCTACACCTTC.

V is TRBV3-1 (or the pseudogene TRBV3-2) and J is TRBJ2-7; no clear D gene. The CDR3 consists of 14 residues. Trimming left V 1 base short and J 2 bases short, with 9 bases between. CDR1 and CDR2 from the germline V gene are LGHDT and YNNKEL (reference sequence). This chain's CDR3 is CASSQVPEAYEQYF. DNA of the CDR3: TGTGCCAGCAGCCAAGTTCCAGAAGCCTACGAGCAGTACTTC.

This clone was found a few times. This chain joins TRBV18 and TRBJ1-2, with D perhaps matching TRBD1 (5 bases). CDR1 is KGHSH and CDR2 is LQKENI in the germline V gene. This CDR3 is 14 amino acids long. Trimming pared 4 bases from V and 7 bases from J, leaving 16 bases between. This CDR3 reads CASSQRARDSGYTF. The CDR3 DNA sequence: TGTGCCAGCTCACAACGTGCGAGGGACTCTGGCTACACCTTC.

This rearrangement joins TRBV18 to TRBJ2-2; 12 nucleotides match TRBD2. The CDR3 extends over 17 amino acids. From germline, CDR1 is KGHSH and CDR2 LQKENI. The V and J ends lost 1 base and 2 bases, in that order; junction bases with no gene match: 2. CDR3 nucleotides: TGTGCCAGCTCACCACGGACTAGCGGGACTAACACCGGGGAGCTGTTTTTT. Its protein is CASSPRTSGTNTGELFF.

The chain recombines TRBV19 with TRBJ2-3; 11 bases line up with TRBD2. V lost 5 bases to trimming and J lost 6 bases; unmatched junction nucleotides: 4. This CDR3 has 14 amino acids. The V gene's germline CDR1 is LNHDA and CDR2 SQIVND (reference sequence). CDR3 loop: CASSVLAGGDTQYF. CDR3 DNA sequence: TGTGCCAGTAGTGTGCTAGCGGGAGGCGATACGCAGTATTTT.

The chain carries TRBV14 and TRBJ2-6, with 7 nucleotides matching TRBD2. The V gene's germline CDR1 is SGHDN and CDR2 FVKESK. This CDR3 is built from 18 residues. V shed 5 bases and J 0 bases; nucleotides not matched to a gene: 10. DNA for the CDR3: TGTGCCAGCAGCGCGGCGGGACTACCGATCTCTGGGGCCAACGTCCTGACTTTC. Translating gives CASSAAGLPISGANVLTF.

This chain connects TRBV28 to TRBJ2-7, with 7 positions matching TRBD2. The junction had 10 bases not matched to a gene; V was cut back by 8 bases and J by 6 bases. From germline, CDR1 is MDHEN and CDR2 SYDVKM. There are 13 residues in the CDR3. The CDR3 protein is CASWNRAGVEQYF. In nucleotides, the CDR3 is TGTGCCAGCTGGAATCGGGCGGGAGTCGAGCAGTACTTC.

The V call is TRBV10-3, the J call TRBJ2-7, with 8 bases matching TRBD2. Germline loops: CDR1 ENHRY, CDR2 SYGVKD. The V gene end was trimmed by 4 bases and the J gene end by 1 base; junction bases not matched to a gene: 6. The CDR3 covers 15 residues. Here the CDR3 DNA reads TGTGCCATCAGTGCGAGAACTAGCGGTTCCTACGAGCAGTACTTC. Translating gives CAISARTSGSYEQYF.

The gene calls are TRBV7-2 and TRBJ1-6; 8 nucleotides agree with TRBD1. In germline, CDR1 is SGHTA, CDR2 FQGNSA. With 5 bases clipped from V and 14 bases from J, the junction kept 11 bases outside the gene matches. The CDR3 is 14 residues long. The CDR3 DNA sequence: TGTGCCAGCAGCGTAGTTACCACAGGGGGTACCCTCCACTTT. Translation: CASSVVTTGGTLHF.

The rearrangement uses TRBV9 and TRBJ2-5; D perhaps matches TRBD2 (5 bases). This CDR3 is built from 14 residues. The germline V gene encodes CDR1 SGDLS and CDR2 YYNGEE. The V and J ends lost 4 bases and 5 bases respectively, with 15 bases between them. The CDR3 bases are TGTGCCAGCAGCTCCGGCCTAGGCGGGGAGACCCAGTACTTC. Its translation: CASSSGLGGETQYF.

The V gene is TRBV11-2, the J gene TRBJ1-2; TRBD1 matches at 8 bases. The CDR3 length is 14 residues. Germline V gene sequence: CDR1 SGHAT, CDR2 FQNNGV. Trimming cost V 3 bases and J 1 base; bases outside gene matches: 1. Here the CDR3 DNA reads TGTGCCAGCAGCTTCACAGGGGGTAACTATGGCTACACCTTC. Amino acids: CASSFTGGNYGYTF.

This chain uses TRBV3-1 (or the pseudogene TRBV3-2) with TRBJ1-1; 7 bases line up with TRBD1. V dropped 4 bases and J dropped 5; count of bases not matched to a gene: 4. Germline V CDR1 and CDR2: LGHDT, YNNKEL (reference sequence). The CDR3 runs 13 residues. The DNA of the CDR3 is TGTGCCAGCAGCCGACAGGGCCAGACTGAAGCTTTCTTT. This codes for CASSRQGQTEAFF.

This clone was detected once. This chain links TRBV29-1 with TRBJ2-1; no definite D call. Looked up from germline, CDR1 is SQVTM and CDR2 is ANQGSEA. V lost 8 bases, J lost 7 bases, and 12 bases lay in between. The CDR3 is 11 amino acids. The CDR3 DNA reads as TGCAGCTCCGAGATTAGTAATGAGCAGTTCTTC. Protein sequence: CSSEISNEQFF.

V usage is TRBV12-3 or TRBV12-4 and J usage is TRBJ2-1; D may be TRBD1 (6 bases). This CDR3 has 11 amino acids. Trimming pared 2 bases from V and 15 bases from J, leaving 11 bases between. The CDR3 DNA is TGTGCCAGCAGTTTAAGGACAGCTCCGTTCTTC. Translation gives CASSLRTAPFF.

The chain recombines TRBV7-9 with TRBJ1-4; TRBD1 is a possible D gene (5 bases). Germline lookup yields CDR1 SEHNR and CDR2 FQNEAQ (reference sequence). With 0 bases removed from V and 8 bases from J, the gap between germline ends came to 7 bases. CDR3 size: 13 residues. CDR3 sequence reads: CASSLAGGEKLFF. CDR3 nucleotide sequence: TGTGCCAGCAGCTTAGCCGGGGGGGAAAAACTGTTTTTT.

This rearrangement joins TRBV7-6 to TRBJ2-1, with 7 bases aligning to TRBD2. This CDR3 is 11 amino acids long. The V gene end was trimmed by 5 bases and the J gene end by 10 bases; junction bases not matched to a gene: 2. Germline V gene sequence: CDR1 SGHVS, CDR2 FNYEAQ. The CDR3: CASSQTSEQFF. The CDR3, as DNA: TGTGCCAGCAGCCAGACTAGCGAGCAGTTCTTC.

The rearrangement uses TRBV6-5 and TRBJ1-2; no firm D call. V was trimmed by 7 bases and J by 3 bases, leaving 15 bases between them. The CDR3 is 14 residues long. Germline CDR1 and CDR2: MNHEY and SVGAGI. CDR3 DNA sequence: TGTGCCAGCATCCGGCGGGTTTTCGACTATGGCTACACCTTC. This translates into CASIRRVFDYGYTF.

The rearrangement uses TRBV5-1 and TRBJ2-1, with TRBD1 identical over 7 bases. The length of the CDR3 is 13 residues. With V trimmed by 7 bases and J by 2 bases, 3 bases remained unmatched. Germline CDR1 SGHRS, CDR2 YFSETQ. CDR3 loop: CASRGQAYNEQFF. As DNA, the CDR3 is TGCGCCAGCCGTGGACAGGCCTACAATGAGCAGTTCTTC.

V and J are TRBV9 and TRBJ1-5; no reliable D call. The germline V gene encodes CDR1 SGDLS and CDR2 YYNGEE. Deletions cut 4 bases from V and 3 bases from J, with 8 bases between. The CDR3 extends over 13 amino acids. The DNA of the CDR3 is TGTGCCAGCAGCCCAGGCCCCAATCAGCCCCAGCATTTT. The encoded protein is CASSPGPNQPQHF. The full variable domain, rest sourced from reference TRBV9 and TRBJ1-5, is DSGVTQTPKHLITATGQRVTLRCSPRSGDLSVYWYQQSLDQGLQFLIQYYNGEERAKGNILERFSAQQFPDLHSELNLSSLELGDSALYFCASSPGPNQPQHFGDGTRLSIL.

This chain joins TRBV5-1 and TRBJ2-2, with a weak D call TRBD1 (5 bases). CDR1 is SGHRS and CDR2 is YFSETQ in the germline V gene. The CDR3 is made up of 15 amino acids. V was cut by 3 bases and J by 2 bases, with 11 bases left in between. The CDR3 bases are TGCGCCAGCAGCTCCCTTCAGGGAAACACCGGGGAGCTGTTTTTT. It specifies CASSSLQGNTGELFF.

V and J are TRBV6-5 and TRBJ1-2; 7 nucleotides agree with TRBD1. This CDR3 is built from 15 residues. V shed 2 bases, J shed 4 bases, and the junction held 7 bases outside the gene matches. The germline CDR1 and CDR2 sequences are MNHEY and SVGAGI. CDR3 amino acids: CASSYARGGIYGYTF. CDR3 DNA sequence: TGTGCCAGCAGTTACGCTCGAGGGGGCATCTATGGCTACACCTTC.

This chain joins TRBV19 and TRBJ1-2, with 11 bases identical to TRBD1. CDR1 and CDR2 from the germline V gene are LNHDA and SQIVND (reference sequence). J was trimmed by 3 bases and V by 7 bases; bases with no gene match: 7. The CDR3 is 15 amino acids. The CDR3 protein is CASTPGTGGDYGYTF. The CDR3 DNA sequence: TGTGCCAGTACCCCCGGGACAGGGGGTGACTATGGCTACACCTTC.

The chain employs TRBV10-3 and TRBJ2-1; 7 bases map to TRBD2. The CDR3 spans 15 residues. Germline V gene sequence: CDR1 ENHRY, CDR2 SYGVKD. V shed 6 bases and J 5 bases; nucleotides not matched to a gene: 10. CDR3 region: CAIRALAGANNEQFF. Written as DNA, the CDR3 is TGTGCCATCAGAGCCCTCGCGGGAGCTAACAATGAGCAGTTCTTC.

This chain uses TRBV25-1 with TRBJ2-5; TRBD2 matches 8 bases. V was pared by 3 bases and J by 5 bases, with 8 bases of the junction left unmatched. Germline CDR1 reads MGHDK; CDR2 reads SYGVNS. The CDR3 runs 15 residues. The CDR3 nucleotides are TGTGCCAGCAGTGACACCGGGACTAGGAGGGAGACCCAGTACTTC. It yields the protein CASSDTGTRRETQYF.

This sequence joins TRBV6-5 and TRBJ1-6; D is perhaps TRBD1 (6 bases). The CDR3 sequence is 15 residues long. Germline CDR1 is MNHEY and CDR2 is SVGAGI. The germline V and J ends were trimmed by 4 bases and 7 bases, with 14 bases remaining between them. CDR3 nucleotide sequence: TGTGCCAGCAGTTTACAGGGTATGAGAAATTCACCCCTCCACTTT. Translating gives CASSLQGMRNSPLHF.